One TCR beta chain is described in this entry. Its antigen remains unidentified. This CDR3 contains 14 residues. With 6 bases removed from V and 4 bases from J, the gap between germline ends came to 19 bases. The germline CDR1 and CDR2 sequences are SQVTM and ANQGSEA. As originally analysed: Filtering was not the same, since immunoSEQ gave junction-only sequences without quality scores. The table came from immunoSEQ multiplex PCR; TCRdb's copy has only in-frame clones and leaves some out. V and J calls and clone size are those listed in that table; D and trimming were worked out from the DNA. The data show about 680,000 clones, about 92% seen once. The data stem from a study of shared clonotypes between healthy human individuals. On the study more broadly: The study used three CD4 naive, three CD4 memory, two CD8 naive and one CD8 memory plate per donor. Study outcomes and limitations: There were few donors, and this limited the genetic and exposure-history diversity represented. In a few donors, about 5% of naive CD4 clonotypes appeared in common.

CD8 cells classed as naive were CD45RO-negative and positively selected for CCR7, excluding terminally differentiated effector memory CD45RA+ cells. The clonotype was recovered from a man aged 30 to 39 in good health. The material sequenced was naive CD8+ T cells sorted from blood. J is TRBJ2-7 and V is TRBV29-1; a weak D match, TRBD2 (6 bases). The CDR3 coding sequence is TGCAGCGTAAGACCGGGACTGGCACCTTACGAGCAGTACTTC. It codes for CSVRPGLAPYEQYF.